Listed here is a single T cell receptor (beta chain). No antigen is known for it. The data were taken from a study of Graves' ophthalmopathy and Graves' hyperthyroidism. The sequenced template was RNA, covering the TCR beta CDR3 region. An initial RT-PCR round employing HTBI primers preceded a second-round multiplex PCR. TCRdb reanalysed the multiplex PCR reads using MiXCR and keeps one entry per CDR3 protein. The data contain hundreds of thousands of distinct CDR3 sequences, roughly 15% of them singletons. In germline, CDR1 is SNHLY, CDR2 FYNNEI. This CDR3 is 17 amino acids long. With V trimmed by 5 bases and J by 4 bases, 12 bases remained unmatched. Study results and limitations: Most thyroid clonotypes with frequency above 0.001 were detected in blood too.

The rearrangement links TRBV2 to TRBJ1-2; 11 bases align to TRBD1. The sample comprised peripheral blood. The clonotype originates from a woman younger than 35 with stable Graves' hyperthyroidism. The CDR3 loop reads CASSFHRDRGSGYGYTF. In nucleotides, the CDR3 is TGTGCCAGCAGTTTTCACCGGGACAGGGGGTCGGGCTATGGCTACACCTTC.